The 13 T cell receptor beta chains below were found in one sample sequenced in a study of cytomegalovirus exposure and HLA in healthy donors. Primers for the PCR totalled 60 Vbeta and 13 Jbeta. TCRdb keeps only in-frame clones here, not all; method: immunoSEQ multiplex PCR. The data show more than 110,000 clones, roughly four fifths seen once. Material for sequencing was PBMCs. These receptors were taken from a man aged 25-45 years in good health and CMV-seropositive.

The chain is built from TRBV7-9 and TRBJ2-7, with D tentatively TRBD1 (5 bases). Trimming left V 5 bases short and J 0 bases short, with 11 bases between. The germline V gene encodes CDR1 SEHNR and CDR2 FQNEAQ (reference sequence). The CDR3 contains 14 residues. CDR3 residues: CASSPRQFSYEQYF. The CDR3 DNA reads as TGTGCCAGCAGCCCCCGACAGTTCTCCTACGAGCAGTACTTC.

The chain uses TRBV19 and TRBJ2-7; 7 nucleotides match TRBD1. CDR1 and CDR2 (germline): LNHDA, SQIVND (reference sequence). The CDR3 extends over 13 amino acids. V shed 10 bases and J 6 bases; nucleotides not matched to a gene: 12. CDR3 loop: CATSAGTAFEQYF. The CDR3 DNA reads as TGTGCCACCTCAGCCGGGACAGCATTCGAGCAGTACTTC.

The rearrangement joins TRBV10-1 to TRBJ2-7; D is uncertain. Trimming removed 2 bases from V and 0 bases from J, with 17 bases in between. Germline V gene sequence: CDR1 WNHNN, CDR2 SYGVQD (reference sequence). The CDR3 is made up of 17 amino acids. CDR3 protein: CASSEPPKLRSSYEQYF. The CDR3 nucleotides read TGCGCCAGCAGTGAGCCGCCGAAATTGAGGAGCTCCTACGAGCAGTACTTC.

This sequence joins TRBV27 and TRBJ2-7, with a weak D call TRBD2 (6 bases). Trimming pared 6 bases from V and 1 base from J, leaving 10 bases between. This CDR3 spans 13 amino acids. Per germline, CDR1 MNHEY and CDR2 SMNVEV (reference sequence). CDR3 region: CASSPGLSYEQYF. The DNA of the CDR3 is TGTGCCAGCAGCCCCGGACTATCCTACGAGCAGTACTTC.

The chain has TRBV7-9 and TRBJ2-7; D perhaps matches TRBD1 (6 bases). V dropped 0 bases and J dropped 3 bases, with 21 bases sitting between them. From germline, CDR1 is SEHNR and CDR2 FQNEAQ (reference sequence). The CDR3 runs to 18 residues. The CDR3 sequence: CASSLAGREVRGGYEQYF. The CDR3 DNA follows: TGTGCCAGCAGCTTAGCAGGCCGAGAGGTCCGAGGGGGCTACGAGCAGTACTTC.

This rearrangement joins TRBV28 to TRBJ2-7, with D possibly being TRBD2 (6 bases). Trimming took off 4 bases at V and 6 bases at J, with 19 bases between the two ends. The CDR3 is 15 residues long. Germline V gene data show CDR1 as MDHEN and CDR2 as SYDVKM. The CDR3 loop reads CASSSPGEWATEQYF. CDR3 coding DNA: TGTGCCAGCAGTTCACCGGGAGAGTGGGCCACCGAGCAGTACTTC.

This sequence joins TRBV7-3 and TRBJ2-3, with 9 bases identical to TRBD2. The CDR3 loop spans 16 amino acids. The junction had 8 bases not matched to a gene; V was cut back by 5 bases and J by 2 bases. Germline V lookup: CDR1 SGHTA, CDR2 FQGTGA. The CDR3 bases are TGTGCCAGCAGCCCTCGGGGGACTAGCACCACAGATACGCAGTATTTT. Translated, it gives CASSPRGTSTTDTQYF. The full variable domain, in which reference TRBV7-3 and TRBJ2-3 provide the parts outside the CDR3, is GAGVSQTPSNKVTEKGKYVELRCDPISGHTALYWYRQSLGQGPEFLIYFQGTGAADDSGLPNDRFFAVRPEGSVSTLKIQRTERGDSAVYLCASSPRGTSTTDTQYFGPGTRLTVL.

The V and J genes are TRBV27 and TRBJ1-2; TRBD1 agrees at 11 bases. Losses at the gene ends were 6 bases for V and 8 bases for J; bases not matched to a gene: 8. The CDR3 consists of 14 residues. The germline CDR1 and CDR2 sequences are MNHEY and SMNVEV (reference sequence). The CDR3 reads CASSPGQGAGGYTF. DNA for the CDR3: TGTGCCAGCAGCCCCGGACAGGGGGCGGGCGGCTACACCTTC.

CDR3 nucleotide sequence: TGTGCCAGCAGCTTGAACACAGGGGGCACCGGGGAGCTGTTTTTT. Translated: CASSLNTGGTGELFF. This chain links TRBV7-3 with TRBJ2-2; 8 bases line up with TRBD1. Germline V gene data show CDR1 as SGHTA and CDR2 as FQGTGA. This CDR3 comprises 15 residues. With V trimmed by 3 bases and J by 4 bases, 4 bases remained unmatched.

In DNA form, the CDR3 reads TGTGCCCTCGCCCTCAAGCCCTACGAGCAGTACTTC. This codes for CALALKPYEQYF. The chain couples TRBV7-3 to TRBJ2-7; unclear D gene. Germline CDR1 reads SGHTA; CDR2 reads FQGTGA. CDR3 length equals 12 residues. Trimming took off 11 bases at V and 2 bases at J, with 13 bases between the two ends.

The DNA for the CDR3 is TGTGCCAGTAGGTACAGGGTAGTCACAGATACGCAGTATTTT. Translating it yields CASRYRVVTDTQYF. The chain combines TRBV19 with TRBJ2-3, with D possibly being TRBD1 (6 bases). V was shortened by 6 bases and J by 2 bases, with 12 bases between the two germline ends. Germline CDR1 and CDR2: LNHDA and SQIVND (reference sequence). The CDR3 runs 14 residues. The full variable domain, with the rest looked up from reference TRBV19 and TRBJ2-3, is DGGITQSPKYLFRKEGQNVTLSCEQNLNHDAMYWYRQDPGQGLRLIYYSQIVNDFQKGDIAEGYSVSREKKESFPLTVTSAQKNPTAFYLCASRYRVVTDTQYFGPGTRLTVL.

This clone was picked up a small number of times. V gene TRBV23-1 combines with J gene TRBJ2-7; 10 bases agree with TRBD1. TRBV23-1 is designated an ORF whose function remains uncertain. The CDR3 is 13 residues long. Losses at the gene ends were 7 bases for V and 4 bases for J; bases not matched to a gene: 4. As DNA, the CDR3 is TGCGCCAGCAAGACAGGGGGCATATACGAGCAGTACTTC. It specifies CASKTGGIYEQYF.

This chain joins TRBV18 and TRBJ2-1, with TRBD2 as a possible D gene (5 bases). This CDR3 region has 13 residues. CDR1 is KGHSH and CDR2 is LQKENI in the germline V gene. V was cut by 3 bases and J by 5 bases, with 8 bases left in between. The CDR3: CASSPVRDNEQFF. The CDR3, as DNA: TGTGCCAGCTCACCTGTGCGGGACAATGAGCAGTTCTTC.